This T cell receptor (beta chain) was captured by sequencing in a study of blood T cell repertoires in COVID-19. Whole-study context: Whether acute or convalescent, the COVID-19 samples came from the United States, Italy and Spain. PBMCs, B-cell-depleted T cells, or T cells provided the cDNA or gDNA that made up the material.

Germline V CDR1 and CDR2: SGHRS, YFSETQ. The CDR3 covers 20 residues. Trimming took 4 bases from V and 8 from J; bases not matched to a gene: 26. Original analysis: Researchers report that nucleated cell counts were estimated from reference gene primer amplification. Using immunoSEQ multiplex PCR, the repertoire was profiled, and TCRdb retains in-frame clones only, with some absent. V, J and clone size reflect that table, while D and trimming were determined from the DNA. The table shows some 81,000 clones, with over 90% occurring only once. The sequencing input was peripheral blood. The sequence derives from a human donor with active COVID-19. The donor label of this sample is uncertain. This chain uses TRBV5-1 with TRBJ2-1; 8 nucleotides line up with TRBD2. The CDR3 coding sequence is TGCGCCAGCAGCCCAGGTGGGGGTCGGGGGGCTAGCGGGCTCAGTGATGAGCAGTTCTTC. It codes for CASSPGGGRGASGLSDEQFF.